The 25 T cell receptor beta chains given below trace back to one sample, sequenced in a study of blood T cell repertoires in COVID-19. The method was immunoSEQ multiplex PCR; TCRdb's version includes in-frame clones alone and lacks a portion of them. This table holds fewer than 300,000 clones, approximately 77% found once. Material: peripheral blood. The source of these receptors is a woman aged 18-29 years with acute or convalescent COVID-19.

The rearrangement joins TRBV19 to TRBJ1-5; a possible D gene is TRBD1 (6 bases). V was clipped by 7 bases and J by 2 bases, with 21 bases between them. This CDR3 region has 17 residues. CDR1 LNHDA and CDR2 SQIVND come from the germline V gene (reference sequence). CDR3 protein: CASIGLGGGLGNQPQHF. The CDR3, as DNA: TGTGCCAGTATTGGGTTAGGGGGGGGCTTGGGCAATCAGCCCCAGCATTTT.

The chain has TRBV15 and TRBJ2-1; 8 nucleotides line up with TRBD2. Looked up from germline, CDR1 is LNHNV and CDR2 is YYDKDF (reference sequence). Trimming removed 8 bases from V and 4 bases from J; junction bases left unmatched: 7. This CDR3 has 14 residues. The chain's CDR3 is CATRGASGYNEQFF. CDR3 in DNA: TGTGCCACCCGGGGGGCTAGCGGGTACAATGAGCAGTTCTTC.

This chain links TRBV28 with TRBJ1-2; 7 bases fit TRBD1. Germline V gene lookup returns CDR1 MDHEN and CDR2 SYDVKM. Trimming cost V 8 bases and J 2 bases; bases outside gene matches: 8. This CDR3 has 14 amino acids. The CDR3 nucleotides are TGTGCCAGCCGACCGGGACAGTCAAACTATGGCTACACCTTC. This gives the protein CASRPGQSNYGYTF.

About this clone itself: A junction boundary mismatches the germline segment, possibly from a read error. The chain couples TRBV3-1 (or the pseudogene TRBV3-2) to TRBJ2-7; TRBD2 matches at 12 bases. This CDR3 region has 12 residues. Germline V gene lookup returns CDR1 LGHDT and CDR2 YNNKEL (reference sequence). The CDR3 sequence is CASSQDQTSGRF. The CDR3 DNA follows: TGTGCCAGCAGCCAAGATCAAACTAGCGGGAGGTTC.

This clone was counted a single time. The chain links TRBV6-6 to TRBJ1-2, with a tentative D call TRBD1 (6 bases). CDR3 size: 17 residues. CDR1 is MNHNY and CDR2 is SVGAGI in the germline V gene (reference sequence). Trimming pared 5 bases from V and 2 bases from J, leaving 21 bases between. The CDR3 coding sequence is TGTGCCAGCAGTCCCGGACAGACCCCCGACTGGAACTATGGCTACACCTTC. It translates to CASSPGQTPDWNYGYTF.

J is TRBJ2-4 and V is TRBV7-9; D remains ambiguous. The V end lost 5 bases, the J end lost 0 bases, and 23 bases lay between the germline ends. This CDR3 region has 19 residues. Germline V gene lookup returns CDR1 SEHNR and CDR2 FQNEAQ (reference sequence). The CDR3 protein is CASSASVENRALAKNIQYF. The CDR3 coding sequence is TGTGCCAGCAGCGCTAGTGTGGAAAACCGAGCCCTAGCCAAAAACATTCAGTACTTC.

The chain has TRBV27 and TRBJ2-2; TRBD2 agrees at 8 bases. With V trimmed by 5 bases and J by 6 bases, 11 bases remained unmatched. Germline V gene data show CDR1 as MNHEY and CDR2 as SMNVEV (reference sequence). CDR3 length: 16 residues. CDR3 coding DNA: TGTGCCAGCAGTCCCCGACTAGCGCCATGGGCCGGGGAGCTGTTTTTT. It encodes CASSPRLAPWAGELFF.

The gene calls are TRBV11-2 and TRBJ2-2; 7 bases map to TRBD1. Germline V gives CDR1 SGHAT, CDR2 FQNNGV. This CDR3 contains 14 residues. Trimming removed 5 bases from V and 7 bases from J; junction bases left unmatched: 7. In nucleotides, the CDR3 is TGTGCCAGCAGCCCTACAGGGGTTGACGGGGAGCTGTTTTTT. Encoded protein: CASSPTGVDGELFF.

The J gene is TRBJ1-2, the V gene TRBV20-1; TRBD1 matches at 9 bases. With 6 bases clipped from V and 7 bases from J, the junction kept 3 bases outside the gene matches. Germline V lookup: CDR1 DFQATT, CDR2 SNEGSKA (reference sequence). The CDR3 loop spans 11 amino acids. CDR3 nucleotide sequence: TGCAGTGCAACAGGGGGCGCTGGCTACACCTTC. This gives the protein CSATGGAGYTF.

The chain couples TRBV28 to TRBJ1-5; 9 positions agree with TRBD1. The J segment lost 7 bases and the V segment lost 4 bases, leaving 11 bases of the junction unmatched. CDR3 length equals 16 residues. Per germline, CDR1 MDHEN and CDR2 SYDVKM. The CDR3 coding sequence is TGTGCCAGCAGTTCCTTAAAAACAGGGGGCAGGCAGCCCCAGCATTTT. This sequence encodes CASSSLKTGGRQPQHF.

This clone was seen a single time. This chain uses TRBV5-1 with TRBJ2-1, with 9 nucleotides matching TRBD2. V lost 3 bases and J lost 5; bases outside the gene matches: 3. This CDR3 has 14 amino acids. In germline, CDR1 is SGHRS, CDR2 YFSETQ. Written as DNA, the CDR3 is TGCGCCAGCAGCTCAGCTAGCGGGAACAATGAGCAGTTCTTC. It yields the protein CASSSASGNNEQFF.

The chain recombines TRBV7-6 with TRBJ1-1; tentative D call: TRBD1 (6 bases). CDR3 length: 14 amino acids. Germline V lookup: CDR1 SGHVS, CDR2 FNYEAQ. V lost 8 bases and J lost 0, with 13 bases in between. CDR3 protein: CASGPGQLNTEAFF. The DNA for the CDR3 is TGTGCCAGCGGACCCGGACAGCTGAACACTGAAGCTTTCTTT.

The rearrangement links TRBV11-3 to TRBJ2-1; D might be TRBD1 (5 bases). Trimming stripped 1 base from V and 2 bases from J, with 18 bases between. Germline values: CDR1 SGHNT, CDR2 YENEEA. This CDR3 has 18 residues. CDR3 DNA sequence: TGTGCCAGCAGCTTAGGAAGTAAGACAGCCCTCCCCTACAATGAGCAGTTCTTC. The encoded protein is CASSLGSKTALPYNEQFF. The full variable domain, in which reference TRBV11-3 and TRBJ2-1 provide the parts outside the CDR3, is EAGVVQSPRYKIIEKKQPVAFWCNPISGHNTLYWYLQNLGQGPELLIRYENEEAVDDSQLPKDRFSAERLKGVDSTLKIQPAELGDSAVYLCASSLGSKTALPYNEQFFGPGTRLTVL.

This clone has more than one count but fewer than ten. This sequence joins TRBV6-5 and TRBJ2-7; D perhaps matches TRBD1 (7 bases). CDR1 is MNHEY and CDR2 is SVGAGI in the germline V gene. The CDR3 is 14 residues long. The ends were cut back, 5 bases at V and 2 bases at J, with 13 bases in the middle. The CDR3 is CASSPQGGPYEQYF. CDR3 sequence (DNA): TGTGCCAGCAGTCCTCAGGGGGGACCCTACGAGCAGTACTTC.

The chain has TRBV7-8 and TRBJ2-7, with 7 bases aligning to TRBD1. This CDR3 contains 13 residues. Per germline, CDR1 SGHVS and CDR2 FQNEAQ. V gave up 5 bases and J gave up 3 bases; unmatched junction bases: 4. CDR3 DNA sequence: TGTGCCAGCAGCACAGGGGATCTCTACGAGCAGTACTTC. Its protein product is CASSTGDLYEQYF.

This clone was counted only a few times. The chain combines TRBV2 with TRBJ1-2, with D perhaps TRBD1 (5 bases). Deletions cut 4 bases from V and 8 bases from J, with 17 bases between. Per the germline V gene, CDR1 is SNHLY and CDR2 is FYNNEI. CDR3 length equals 14 residues. The CDR3 protein is CASSASGARAGYTF. CDR3 DNA: TGTGCCAGCAGTGCGAGCGGGGCCCGGGCGGGCTACACCTTC. Combining the CDR3 with reference TRBV2 and TRBJ1-2 gives the whole variable domain EPEVTQTPSHQVTQMGQEVILRCVPISNHLYFYWYRQILGQKVEFLVSFYNNEISEKSEIFDDQFSVERPDGSNFTLKIRSTKLEDSAMYFCASSASGARAGYTFGSGTRLTVV.

The chain has TRBV12-3 or TRBV12-4 and TRBJ2-3; D perhaps matches TRBD2 (5 bases). Deletions cut 8 bases from V and 2 bases from J, with 8 bases between. The CDR3 has 12 residues. CDR3: CASEGNTDTQYF. The CDR3 bases are TGTGCCAGCGAGGGTAACACAGATACGCAGTATTTT.

The J gene is TRBJ1-4, the V gene TRBV19; no reliable D call. This CDR3 has 15 residues. Per germline, CDR1 LNHDA and CDR2 SQIVND (reference sequence). V lost 4 bases and J 1 base, leaving 10 bases between the germline ends. CDR3 in amino acids: CASSKAQLTNEKLFF. The CDR3 region has the DNA TGTGCCAGTAGTAAAGCACAGCTAACTAATGAAAAACTGTTTTTT.

CDR3: CASSVGQGTPNYGYTF. In nucleotides, the CDR3 is TGTGCCAGCTCAGTGGGACAGGGGACTCCCAACTATGGCTACACCTTC. V usage is TRBV18 and J usage is TRBJ1-2; TRBD1 matches 10 bases. From germline, CDR1 is KGHSH and CDR2 LQKENI. V was pared by 5 bases and J by 2 bases, with 8 bases of the junction left unmatched. The length of the CDR3 is 16 residues.

Points on this clone: This CDR3 is also generated by other DNA sequences in the sample. The rearrangement links TRBV27 to TRBJ1-1; D is unresolved. Trimming took 2 bases from V and 8 from J, leaving 9 bases between them. Per the germline V gene, CDR1 is MNHEY and CDR2 is SMNVEV (reference sequence). The length of the CDR3 is 12 residues. The CDR3 nucleotides read TGTGCCAGCAGTTTACGGGGTTCAGAAGCTTTCTTT. Translated: CASSLRGSEAFF.

The chain couples TRBV27 to TRBJ1-2, with TRBD1 identical over 9 bases. Germline CDR1 reads MNHEY; CDR2 reads SMNVEV (reference sequence). V lost 1 base to trimming and J lost 3 bases; unmatched junction nucleotides: 12. The CDR3 consists of 18 residues. The CDR3 loop reads CASSLWGTGSPWDYGYTF. The CDR3 bases are TGTGCCAGCAGTTTATGGGGGACAGGGTCACCCTGGGACTATGGCTACACCTTC.

As regards this clone: One end of the junction does not line up with germline, which may come from a read error. The V and J genes are TRBV28 and TRBJ1-6; D ambiguous. The CDR3 runs 12 residues. Per germline, CDR1 MDHEN and CDR2 SYDVKM. CDR3 sequence reads: CASSLLDTSPDF. CDR3 DNA sequence: TGTGCCAGCAGTTTACTTGACACTTCTCCGGACTTT.

The chain employs TRBV5-4 and TRBJ1-1; 7 bases are a match to TRBD1. Trimming took 4 bases from V and 7 from J; bases not matched to a gene: 16. This CDR3 region has 16 residues. CDR1 and CDR2 (germline): SGHNT, YYREEE (reference sequence). The CDR3 region has the DNA TGTGCCAGCAGCCCCACCCCCGGGACAGCAAATTATGAAGCTTTCTTT. Amino acids: CASSPTPGTANYEAFF.

The V and J genes are TRBV28 and TRBJ2-2; D is uncertain. Germline V lookup: CDR1 MDHEN, CDR2 SYDVKM. V was trimmed by 5 bases and J by 1 base, leaving 8 bases between them. There are 14 residues in the CDR3. The CDR3 DNA sequence: TGTGCCAGCAGTCCCCCAGGGAACACCGGGGAGCTGTTTTTT. Protein sequence: CASSPPGNTGELFF.

A single count supports this clone. V gene TRBV9 combines with J gene TRBJ1-1, with D perhaps matching TRBD1 (6 bases). This CDR3 region has 13 residues. The germline V and J ends were trimmed by 5 bases and 1 base, with 9 bases remaining between them. CDR1 SGDLS and CDR2 YYNGEE come from the germline V gene. The CDR3 DNA reads TGTGCCAGCAGTGGACAGCAGAACACTGAAGCTTTCTTT. Translated, it gives CASSGQQNTEAFF.